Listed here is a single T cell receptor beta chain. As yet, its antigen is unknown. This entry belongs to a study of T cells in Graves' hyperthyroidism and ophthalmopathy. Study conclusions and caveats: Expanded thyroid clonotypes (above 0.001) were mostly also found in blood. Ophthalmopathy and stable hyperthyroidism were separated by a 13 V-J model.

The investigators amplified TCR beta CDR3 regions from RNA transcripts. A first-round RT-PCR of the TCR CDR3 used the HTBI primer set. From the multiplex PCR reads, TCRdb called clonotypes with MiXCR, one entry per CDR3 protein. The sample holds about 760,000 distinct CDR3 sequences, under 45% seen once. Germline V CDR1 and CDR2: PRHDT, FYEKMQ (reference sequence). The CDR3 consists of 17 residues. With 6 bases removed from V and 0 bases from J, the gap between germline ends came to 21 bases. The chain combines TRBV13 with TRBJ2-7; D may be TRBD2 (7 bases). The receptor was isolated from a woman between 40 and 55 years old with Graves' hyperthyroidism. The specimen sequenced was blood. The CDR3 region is CASSRGGGALDSYEQYF. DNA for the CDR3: TGTGCCAGCAGTAGAGGGGGGGGGGCCCTAGACTCCTACGAGCAGTACTTC.